This entry is about one TCR beta chain. This entry belongs to a study of blood T cell repertoires in COVID-19. Overall study context: Italy, Spain and the United States were the sources of the convalescent and acute COVID-19 samples. In each case, the material was cDNA or gDNA derived from T cells, B-cell-depleted T cells, or PBMCs.

Study processing details: Nucleated cell number was recorded as an estimate derived from reference gene primer amplification. The repertoire was sequenced with immunoSEQ multiplex PCR; TCRdb's copy has only in-frame clones and lacks some. From that table come the V and J calls and clone size; the DNA was used to work out D and trimming. The sample holds some 48,000 clones, more than 70% seen once. CDR1 and CDR2 (germline): SGDLS, YYNGEE. The CDR3 spans 17 residues. Unmatched junction bases numbered 9, after V lost 6 bases and J lost 0 bases. Sequencing was done on a sample of peripheral blood. The gene calls are TRBV9 and TRBJ2-1; the match to TRBD2 covers 10 bases. The sequence came from a woman in her fifties or sixties with acute or convalescent COVID-19. For the CDR3, the DNA is TGTGCCAGCAACAGCGGGGGGGCCTCAAGCTCCTACAATGAGCAGTTCTTC. Its protein is CASNSGGASSSYNEQFF.